These T cell receptor beta chains were read from a single sample in a study of beta chain features in type 1 diabetes. This table comes from immunoSEQ multiplex PCR, and its TCRdb copy is limited to in-frame clones, with some not included. Among around 250,000 clones listed, 25% to 30% were seen once. Sequencing used central memory CD4+ T cells from blood. The receptors derive from a man in his thirties or forties in good health. CDR3s include the opening cysteine and the closing phenylalanine or tryptophan. Fields, in order: J gene, V gene, clone size, D gene, CDR3 protein, CDR3 DNA. D genes are given only for firm matches. A row's size may be missing; if present it is once, few, many or a size class.

j_gene: TRBJ2-5
v_gene: TRBV29-1
abundance: few
d_gene: -
CDR3aa: CSVERQRQETQYF
CDR3nt: TGCAGCGTTGAGAGACAGCGCCAAGAGACCCAGTACTTC

j_gene: TRBJ2-1
v_gene: TRBV10-3
abundance: few
d_gene: -
CDR3aa: CAIQPSGDEQFF
CDR3nt: TGTGCCATTCAACCCTCAGGGGATGAGCAGTTCTTC

j_gene: TRBJ2-7
v_gene: TRBV4-3
abundance: few
d_gene: -
CDR3aa: CASSQDMRGTYEQYF
CDR3nt: TGCGCCAGCAGCCAAGATATGCGCGGAACCTACGAGCAGTACTTC

j_gene: TRBJ2-5
v_gene: TRBV9
abundance: -
d_gene: -
CDR3aa: CASSDPPPETQYF
CDR3nt: TGTGCCAGCAGCGACCCTCCCCCGGAGACCCAGTACTTC

j_gene: TRBJ2-7
v_gene: TRBV18
abundance: -
d_gene: TRBD2
CDR3aa: CASSPSGTSYEQYF
CDR3nt: TGTGCCAGCTCACCCTCCGGGACTAGCTACGAGCAGTACTTC

j_gene: TRBJ2-1
v_gene: TRBV4-3
abundance: few
d_gene: TRBD2
CDR3aa: CASSQEPLAAYNEQFF
CDR3nt: TGCGCCAGCAGCCAGGAGCCCCTAGCGGCGTACAATGAGCAGTTCTTC

j_gene: TRBJ2-7
v_gene: TRBV7-2
abundance: -
d_gene: TRBD2
CDR3aa: CASSYKGPSGTRVDEQYF
CDR3nt: TGTGCCAGCAGCTACAAAGGCCCTAGCGGGACCCGTGTGGACGAGCAGTACTTC

j_gene: TRBJ1-1
v_gene: TRBV2
abundance: -
d_gene: TRBD1
CDR3aa: CASTTQGARTEAFF
CDR3nt: TGTGCCAGCACCACCCAGGGGGCGCGCACTGAAGCTTTCTTT

j_gene: TRBJ2-5
v_gene: TRBV10-3
abundance: -
d_gene: -
CDR3aa: CAISESGLPGETQYF
CDR3nt: TGTGCCATCAGTGAGTCCGGGCTCCCGGGGGAGACCCAGTACTTC

j_gene: TRBJ1-6
v_gene: TRBV4-1
abundance: -
d_gene: -
CDR3aa: CASSRINSPLHF
CDR3nt: TGCGCCAGCAGCCGGATTAATTCACCCCTCCACTTT

j_gene: TRBJ2-5
v_gene: TRBV7-9
abundance: -
d_gene: -
CDR3aa: CASSSTTGPGETQYF
CDR3nt: TGTGCCAGTAGCTCAACCACAGGCCCTGGGGAGACCCAGTACTTC

j_gene: TRBJ2-7
v_gene: TRBV4-3
abundance: -
d_gene: TRBD2
CDR3aa: CASSQDSNPSGILEQYF
CDR3nt: TGCGCCAGCAGCCAAGACAGTAATCCTAGCGGGATACTCGAGCAGTACTTC

j_gene: TRBJ2-1
v_gene: TRBV6-1
abundance: -
d_gene: TRBD2
CDR3aa: CASSATGGKRQFF
CDR3nt: TGTGCCAGCAGTGCCACCGGGGGGAAAAGGCAGTTCTTC

j_gene: TRBJ2-7
v_gene: TRBV12-2
abundance: -
d_gene: -
CDR3aa: CASRPIEGEYEQYF
CDR3nt: TGTGCAAGTCGCCCGATCGAGGGGGAGTACGAGCAGTACTTC

j_gene: TRBJ2-7
v_gene: TRBV28
abundance: few
d_gene: -
CDR3aa: CASMGHSVLYEQYF
CDR3nt: TGTGCCAGCATGGGACACTCTGTTCTCTACGAGCAGTACTTC

j_gene: TRBJ2-5
v_gene: TRBV14
abundance: many
d_gene: TRBD2
CDR3aa: CASSQGLAAGTQYF
CDR3nt: TGTGCCAGCAGCCAAGGACTAGCGGCGGGGACCCAGTACTTC

j_gene: TRBJ1-1
v_gene: TRBV9
abundance: -
d_gene: -
CDR3aa: CASSPRGVSTEAFF
CDR3nt: TGTGCCAGCAGCCCCCGTGGGGTGTCGACTGAAGCTTTCTTT

j_gene: TRBJ2-3
v_gene: TRBV5-6
abundance: -
d_gene: -
CDR3aa: CASSQGPYTDTQYF
CDR3nt: TGTGCCAGCAGCCAGGGGCCTTACACAGATACGCAGTATTTT

j_gene: TRBJ2-7
v_gene: TRBV6-5
abundance: -
d_gene: TRBD2
CDR3aa: CASSGLAGRRGEQYF
CDR3nt: TGTGCCAGCAGTGGGCTAGCGGGACGCCGGGGAGAGCAGTACTTC

j_gene: TRBJ1-2
v_gene: TRBV30
abundance: -
d_gene: TRBD1
CDR3aa: CAWSGAGTGDYGYTF
CDR3nt: TGTGCCTGGAGTGGCGCGGGGACAGGGGACTATGGCTACACCTTC

j_gene: TRBJ2-5
v_gene: TRBV7-8
abundance: few
d_gene: TRBD2
CDR3aa: CASSLGRGEYETQYF
CDR3nt: TGTGCCAGCAGCTTAGGCCGGGGGGAGTACGAGACCCAGTACTTC

j_gene: TRBJ2-7
v_gene: TRBV6-6
abundance: -
d_gene: TRBD1
CDR3aa: CASSEPTGTGVSEQYF
CDR3nt: TGTGCCAGCAGCGAACCAACCGGGACAGGGGTTTCCGAGCAGTACTTC

j_gene: TRBJ2-3
v_gene: TRBV7-2
abundance: many
d_gene: -
CDR3aa: CASGFTDTQYF
CDR3nt: TGTGCCAGCGGTTTCACAGATACGCAGTATTTT

j_gene: TRBJ2-3
v_gene: TRBV10-3
abundance: few
d_gene: TRBD1
CDR3aa: CAARQGQSTDTQYF
CDR3nt: TGTGCCGCCCGACAGGGGCAGAGCACAGATACGCAGTATTTT

j_gene: TRBJ2-5
v_gene: TRBV7-8
abundance: -
d_gene: TRBD2
CDR3aa: CASSLVGGTTHF
CDR3nt: TGTGCCAGCAGCTTAGTGGGCGGGACTACTCACTTC

j_gene: TRBJ2-7
v_gene: TRBV25-1
abundance: few
d_gene: TRBD2
CDR3aa: CASSGDGSGRGWREQYF
CDR3nt: TGTGCCAGCAGTGGGGATGGGAGCGGGAGAGGATGGAGGGAGCAGTACTTC

j_gene: TRBJ2-7
v_gene: TRBV4-3
abundance: few
d_gene: TRBD2
CDR3aa: CASSQALKGVAGGYEQYF
CDR3nt: TGCGCCAGCAGCCAAGCCCTCAAAGGGGTAGCGGGAGGCTACGAGCAGTACTTC